Below are 18 T cell receptor beta chains sequenced from a single sample in a study of human T cells and chemical hapten exposure. TCRdb reprocessed the RACE reads via MiXCR and lists one record per CDR3 protein. The sample carries tens of thousands of distinct CDR3 sequences, over 9% recorded once. The time point here: patch test 2, 6 weeks after DPC sensitization. Documented treatment: therapeutic diphenylcyclopropenone sensitization with weekly scalp DPC. The sample in question was whole blood, obtained in connection with sensitization to the hapten diphenylcyclopropenone (DPC). The receptors come from a woman aged 50 to 60 with alopecia areata. Some clones in this sample may be carry-over from other donors' samples.

This chain uses TRBV7-9 with TRBJ2-1; 8 bases are a match to TRBD2. With 9 bases clipped from V and 0 bases from J, the junction kept 4 bases outside the gene matches. Germline assignment: CDR1 SEHNR and CDR2 FQNEAQ (reference sequence). The CDR3 loop spans 14 amino acids. CDR3 nucleotides: TGTGCCAGTAGCGGGAAAAGCTCCTACAATGAGCAGTTCTTC. It translates to CASSGKSSYNEQFF.

This clonotype showed up just once. V usage is TRBV5-4 and J usage is TRBJ2-1, with 14 nucleotides matching TRBD2. CDR1 SGHNT and CDR2 YYREEE come from the germline V gene (reference sequence). The V and J ends lost 5 bases and 6 bases, in that order; junction bases with no gene match: 4. This CDR3 comprises 15 residues. Here the CDR3 reads CASSLTSGRANEQFF. CDR3 DNA: TGTGCCAGCAGTTTGACTAGCGGGAGGGCCAATGAGCAGTTCTTC. The full variable domain, its missing parts supplied by reference TRBV5-4 and TRBJ2-1, is ETGVTQSPTHLIKTRGQQVTLRCSSQSGHNTVSWYQQALGQGPQFIFQYYREEENGRGNFPPRFSGLQFPNYSSELNVNALELDDSALYLCASSLTSGRANEQFFGPGTRLTVL.

This clonotype was detected many times. The chain uses TRBV29-1 and TRBJ1-3, with no clear D. Per germline, CDR1 SQVTM and CDR2 ANQGSEA. Trimming left V 4 bases short and J 0 bases short, with 7 bases between. CDR3 length: 13 amino acids. CDR3 protein: CSVGQSSGNTIYF. CDR3 sequence (DNA): TGCAGCGTTGGGCAGAGCTCTGGAAACACCATATATTTT.

This clonotype has only a few counts. The rearrangement uses TRBV12-3 or TRBV12-4 and TRBJ2-3; 7 nucleotides line up with TRBD2. The CDR3 is 13 amino acids. V was pared by 6 bases and J by 8 bases, with 8 bases of the junction left unmatched. The CDR3 reads CASSRGSSVTQYF. The CDR3 nucleotides read TGTGCCAGCAGCCGCGGGAGTTCGGTTACGCAGTATTTT.

This clonotype was seen just once. This may be a read error: a much more frequent sequence differs by one nucleotide. CDR3: CSVSPGNTIYF. The CDR3 region has the DNA TGCAGCGTGTCCCCTGGAAACACCATATATTTT. The chain is built from TRBV29-1 and TRBJ1-3; no definite D call. In germline, CDR1 is SQVTM, CDR2 ANQGSEA. The CDR3 has 11 residues. Trimming cost V 6 bases and J 2 bases, with 5 bases left between them. Full variable domain (missing parts from reference TRBV29-1 and TRBJ1-3): SAVISQKPSRDICQRGTSLTIQCQVDSQVTMMFWYRQQPGQSLTLIATANQGSEATYESGFVIDKFPISRPNLTFSTLTVSNMSPEDSSIYLCSVSPGNTIYFGEGSWLTVV.

The V and J genes are TRBV19 and TRBJ1-5; possibly TRBD1 for D (6 bases). The CDR3 is 18 amino acids. Germline V gene lookup returns CDR1 LNHDA and CDR2 SQIVND (reference sequence). The germline V and J ends were trimmed by 0 bases and 6 bases, with 21 bases remaining between them. Here the CDR3 DNA reads TGTGCCAGTAGTATAGACGCACAGGGCTGGTTTGAGAGTCAGCCCCAGCATTTT. It specifies CASSIDAQGWFESQPQHF. Using reference TRBV19 and TRBJ1-5 for the parts outside the CDR3, the full variable domain is DGGITQSPKYLFRKEGQNVTLSCEQNLNHDAMYWYRQDPGQGLRLIYYSQIVNDFQKGDIAEGYSVSREKKESFPLTVTSAQKNPTAFYLCASSIDAQGWFESQPQHFGDGTRLSIL.

This clonotype was counted at least ten times. CDR3 sequence: CSVSRGRAETDTQYF. For the CDR3, the DNA is TGCAGCGTCTCTCGCGGGAGGGCTGAGACAGATACGCAGTATTTT. The chain has TRBV29-1 and TRBJ2-3, with TRBD2 identical over 9 bases. Germline loops: CDR1 SQVTM, CDR2 ANQGSEA. CDR3 length equals 15 residues. V lost 6 bases, J lost 3 bases, and 10 bases stayed unmatched.

The chain employs TRBV5-5 and TRBJ1-6; no clear D gene. Germline V gene lookup returns CDR1 SGHKS and CDR2 YYEKEE (reference sequence). V lost 1 base and J 2 bases, leaving 7 bases between the germline ends. The CDR3 has 15 residues. This CDR3 reads CASSLSGTYNSPLHF. CDR3 bases: TGTGCCAGCAGCTTGTCGGGGACCTATAATTCACCCCTCCACTTT.

At least ten counts were recorded for this clonotype. J is TRBJ1-1 and V is TRBV19; TRBD1 matches at 8 bases. The CDR3 consists of 15 residues. Germline CDR1 LNHDA, CDR2 SQIVND (reference sequence). The junction had 9 bases not matched to a gene; V was cut back by 6 bases and J by 3 bases. CDR3 sequence: CASRAGTGQYTEAFF. CDR3 in DNA: TGTGCCAGTAGGGCCGGGACAGGACAGTACACTGAAGCTTTCTTT.

This clonotype showed up just a few times. The chain carries TRBV7-6 and TRBJ2-1; 15 nucleotides match TRBD2. The germline CDR1 and CDR2 sequences are SGHVS and FNYEAQ. This CDR3 has 17 residues. V gave up 4 bases and J gave up 10 bases; unmatched junction bases: 11. The CDR3 loop is CASSSGLAGGQEQEQFF. For the CDR3, the DNA is TGTGCCAGCAGCTCCGGACTAGCGGGAGGGCAGGAACAGGAGCAGTTCTTC.

This chain joins TRBV20-1 and TRBJ2-5; D not resolved. This CDR3 is 10 amino acids long. Between the trimmed V and J ends, which lost 4 bases and 3 bases, there was a span of 3 bases. Germline lookup yields CDR1 DFQATT and CDR2 SNEGSKA (reference sequence). The CDR3: CSAKKETQYF. CDR3 in DNA: TGCAGTGCTAAAAAAGAGACCCAGTACTTC.

This clonotype occurred a few times. Written as DNA, the CDR3 is TGCAGTGCTCTTAAGCGGGAGGTAAAAGGGGAGCAGTTCTTC. This encodes CSALKREVKGEQFF. V usage is TRBV20-1 and J usage is TRBJ2-1; TRBD2 aligns across 9 bases. Germline loops: CDR1 DFQATT, CDR2 SNEGSKA (reference sequence). The CDR3 covers 14 residues. Trimming removed 5 bases from V and 10 bases from J; junction bases left unmatched: 12.

The chain employs TRBV7-9 and TRBJ2-1; 9 bases are a match to TRBD2. The CDR3 spans 17 residues. Germline values: CDR1 SEHNR, CDR2 FQNEAQ (reference sequence). Trimming cost V 2 bases and J 4 bases; bases outside gene matches: 9. The CDR3 spells CASSLRAGGRVYNEQFF. The CDR3 bases are TGTGCCAGCAGCTTAAGAGCGGGAGGTAGAGTATACAATGAGCAGTTCTTC.

The chain links TRBV9 to TRBJ1-1, with a weak D call TRBD1 (5 bases). CDR1 is SGDLS, CDR2 YYNGEE, per germline. This CDR3 has 15 residues. The V end lost 1 base, the J end lost 4 bases, and 14 bases lay between the germline ends. CDR3 nucleotide sequence: TGTGCCAGCAGCGTATTTGAGGGCGGGGCCACTGAAGCTTTCTTT. This sequence encodes CASSVFEGGATEAFF.

This clonotype was found many times. This sequence joins TRBV6-2 or TRBV6-3 and TRBJ1-5, with D possibly being TRBD1 (5 bases). The CDR3 extends over 13 amino acids. Germline CDR1 and CDR2: MNHEY and SVGEGT. Deletions cut 5 bases from V and 3 bases from J, with 8 bases between. CDR3 in amino acids: CASSATDNQPQHF. CDR3 nucleotides: TGTGCCAGCAGTGCGACAGACAATCAGCCCCAGCATTTT.

This rearrangement joins TRBV25-1 to TRBJ2-7; TRBD1 matches 8 bases. With V trimmed by 0 bases and J by 5 bases, 9 bases remained unmatched. The CDR3 totals 16 residues. CDR1 is MGHDK, CDR2 SYGVNS, per germline. The CDR3 DNA reads as TGTGCCAGCAGTGAATACGCACCCGGGACAGGCGACGAGCAGTACTTC. Its translation is CASSEYAPGTGDEQYF.

This clonotype occurred a few times. V is TRBV29-1 and J is TRBJ1-2; the D is unclear. CDR3 size: 11 residues. V lost 7 bases to trimming and J lost 8 bases, with 14 bases between them. Germline V gene sequence: CDR1 SQVTM, CDR2 ANQGSEA. CDR3 bases: TGCAGCGCCCTAGCCGGTCTCGGCTACACCTTC. It translates to CSALAGLGYTF.

The gene calls are TRBV9 and TRBJ2-7; 9 bases agree with TRBD2. The CDR3 is 15 residues long. The junction had 7 bases not matched to a gene; V was cut back by 3 bases and J by 3 bases. The germline V gene has CDR1 SGDLS and CDR2 YYNGEE. The CDR3 sequence: CASSARLAEGYEQYF. CDR3 in DNA: TGTGCCAGCAGCGCCCGACTAGCGGAGGGCTACGAGCAGTACTTC. Filled out from reference TRBV9 and TRBJ2-7, the complete variable domain reads DSGVTQTPKHLITATGQRVTLRCSPRSGDLSVYWYQQSLDQGLQFLIQYYNGEERAKGNILERFSAQQFPDLHSELNLSSLELGDSALYFCASSARLAEGYEQYFGPGTRLTVT.